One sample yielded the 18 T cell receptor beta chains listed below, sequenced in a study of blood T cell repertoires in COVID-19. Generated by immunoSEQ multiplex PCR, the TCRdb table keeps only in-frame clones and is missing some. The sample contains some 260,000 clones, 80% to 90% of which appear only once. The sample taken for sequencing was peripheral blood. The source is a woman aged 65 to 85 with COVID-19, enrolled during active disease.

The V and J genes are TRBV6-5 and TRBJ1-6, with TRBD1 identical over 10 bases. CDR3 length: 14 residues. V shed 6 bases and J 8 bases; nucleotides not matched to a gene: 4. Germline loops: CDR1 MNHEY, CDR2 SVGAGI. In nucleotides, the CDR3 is TGTGCCAGCAGAAGACAGGGGGCGGATTCACCCCTCCACTTT. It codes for CASRRQGADSPLHF.

The chain's CDR3 is CASSPVPQGGTYEQYF. Written as DNA, the CDR3 is TGTGCCAGTAGTCCTGTTCCACAGGGGGGTACCTACGAGCAGTACTTC. The chain is built from TRBV19 and TRBJ2-7, with 8 positions matching TRBD1. V shed 5 bases, J shed 2 bases, and the junction held 11 bases outside the gene matches. This CDR3 is built from 16 residues. CDR1 and CDR2 (germline): LNHDA, SQIVND (reference sequence).

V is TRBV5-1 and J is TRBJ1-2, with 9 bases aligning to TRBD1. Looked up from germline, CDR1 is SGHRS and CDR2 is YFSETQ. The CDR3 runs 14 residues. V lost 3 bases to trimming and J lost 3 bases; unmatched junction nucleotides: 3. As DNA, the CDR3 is TGCGCCAGCAGCTGGGACAGGGTACACTATGGCTACACCTTC. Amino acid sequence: CASSWDRVHYGYTF.

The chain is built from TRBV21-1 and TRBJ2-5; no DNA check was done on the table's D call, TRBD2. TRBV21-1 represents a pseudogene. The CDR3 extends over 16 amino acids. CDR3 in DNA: TGTGCCAGCAGCAAACCGAACCTAGCGGGGAAAGAGACCCAGTACTTC. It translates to CASSKPNLAGKETQYF.

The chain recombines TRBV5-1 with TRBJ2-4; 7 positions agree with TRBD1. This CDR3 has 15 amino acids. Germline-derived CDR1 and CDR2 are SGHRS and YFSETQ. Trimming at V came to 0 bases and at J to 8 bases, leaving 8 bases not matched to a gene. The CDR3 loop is CASSLVRGQGDIQYF. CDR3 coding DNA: TGCGCCAGCAGCTTGGTAAGGGGGCAGGGGGACATTCAGTACTTC.

CDR3 DNA sequence: TGCGCCAGCAGCTTCCAGGTCCGTTCCCTTTGGGATGAGCAGTTCTTC. As protein: CASSFQVRSLWDEQFF. The chain uses TRBV5-1 and TRBJ2-1, with D uncertain. The CDR3 spans 16 residues. Germline lookup yields CDR1 SGHRS and CDR2 YFSETQ. V was trimmed by 2 bases and J by 8 bases, leaving 20 bases between them.

CDR3 sequence reads: CASNLLAGYTGELFF. The CDR3 DNA reads as TGTGCCAGTAATCTACTAGCGGGTTACACCGGGGAGCTGTTTTTT. The chain is built from TRBV19 and TRBJ2-2; TRBD2 agrees at 9 bases. In germline, CDR1 is LNHDA, CDR2 SQIVND (reference sequence). The CDR3 covers 15 residues. Germline trimming cut 7 bases from V and 3 bases from J; bases unmatched to any gene: 6.

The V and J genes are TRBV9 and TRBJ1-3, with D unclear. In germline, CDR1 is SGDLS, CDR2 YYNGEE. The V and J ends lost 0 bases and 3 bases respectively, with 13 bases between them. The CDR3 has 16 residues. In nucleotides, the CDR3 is TGTGCCAGCAGCGTAGACCGGATAGCTATTGGAAACACCATATATTTT. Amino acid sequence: CASSVDRIAIGNTIYF.

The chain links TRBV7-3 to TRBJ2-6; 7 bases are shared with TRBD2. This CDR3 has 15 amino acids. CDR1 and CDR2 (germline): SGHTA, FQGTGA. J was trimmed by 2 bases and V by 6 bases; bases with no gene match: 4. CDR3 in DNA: TGTGCCAGCAGACCTGCGGGGGCTGGGGCCAACGTCCTGACTTTC. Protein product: CASRPAGAGANVLTF.

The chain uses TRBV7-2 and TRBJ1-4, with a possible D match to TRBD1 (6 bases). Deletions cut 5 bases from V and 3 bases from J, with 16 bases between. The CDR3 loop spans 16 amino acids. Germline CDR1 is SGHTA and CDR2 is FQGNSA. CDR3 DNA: TGTGCCAGCAGCCCAAATCAACAGGGTTCTAATGAAAAACTGTTTTTT. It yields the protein CASSPNQQGSNEKLFF.

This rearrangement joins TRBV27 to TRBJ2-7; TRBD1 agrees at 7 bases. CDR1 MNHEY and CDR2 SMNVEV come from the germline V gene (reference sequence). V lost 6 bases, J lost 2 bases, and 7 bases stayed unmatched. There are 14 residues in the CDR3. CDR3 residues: CASRETGRTYEQYF. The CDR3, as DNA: TGTGCCAGCAGGGAGACAGGGCGAACCTACGAGCAGTACTTC.

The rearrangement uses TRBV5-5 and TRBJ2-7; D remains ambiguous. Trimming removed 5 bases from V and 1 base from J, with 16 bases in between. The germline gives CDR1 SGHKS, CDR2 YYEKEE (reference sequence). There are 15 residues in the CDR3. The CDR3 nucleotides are TGTGCCAGCAGTTCCCCGTTTGGCGGTTCCTACGAGCAGTACTTC. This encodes CASSSPFGGSYEQYF. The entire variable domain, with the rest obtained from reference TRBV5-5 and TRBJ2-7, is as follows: DAGVTQSPTHLIKTRGQQVTLRCSPISGHKSVSWYQQVLGQGPQFIFQYYEKEERGRGNFPDRFSARQFPNYSSELNVNALLLGDSALYLCASSSPFGGSYEQYFGPGTRLTVT.

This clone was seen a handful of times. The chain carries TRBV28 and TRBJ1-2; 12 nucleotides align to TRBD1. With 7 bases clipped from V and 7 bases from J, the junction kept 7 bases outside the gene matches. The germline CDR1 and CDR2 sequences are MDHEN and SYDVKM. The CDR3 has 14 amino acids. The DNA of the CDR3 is TGTGCCAGCACCCGGGACAGGGGGCGCGGTGGCTACACCTTC. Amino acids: CASTRDRGRGGYTF.

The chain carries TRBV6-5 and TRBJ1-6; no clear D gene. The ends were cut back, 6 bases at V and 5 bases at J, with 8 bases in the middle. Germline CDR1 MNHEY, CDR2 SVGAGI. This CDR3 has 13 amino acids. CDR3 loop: CASRQYDNSPLHF. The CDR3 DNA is TGTGCCAGCAGACAGTACGATAATTCACCCCTCCACTTT.

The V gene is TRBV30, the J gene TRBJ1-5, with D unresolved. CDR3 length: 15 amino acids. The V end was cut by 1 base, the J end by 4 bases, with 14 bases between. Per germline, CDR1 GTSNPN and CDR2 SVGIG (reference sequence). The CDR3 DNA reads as TGTGCCTGGAGTGGAGAAGGCTACGGGAATCAGCCCCAGCATTTT. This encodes CAWSGEGYGNQPQHF.

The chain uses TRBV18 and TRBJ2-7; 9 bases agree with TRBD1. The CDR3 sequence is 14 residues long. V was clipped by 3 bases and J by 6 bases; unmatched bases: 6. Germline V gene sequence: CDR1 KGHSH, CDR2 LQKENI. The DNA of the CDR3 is TGTGCCAGCTCACCCGGGACAGGGTTGGGCGAGCAGTACTTC. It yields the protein CASSPGTGLGEQYF.

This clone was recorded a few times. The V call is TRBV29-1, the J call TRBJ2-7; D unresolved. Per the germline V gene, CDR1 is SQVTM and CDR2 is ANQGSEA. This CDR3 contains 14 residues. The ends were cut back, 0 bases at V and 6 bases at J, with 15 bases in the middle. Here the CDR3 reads CSVEEVGLGSEQYF. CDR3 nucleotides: TGCAGCGTTGAAGAAGTCGGCCTGGGCTCCGAGCAGTACTTC.

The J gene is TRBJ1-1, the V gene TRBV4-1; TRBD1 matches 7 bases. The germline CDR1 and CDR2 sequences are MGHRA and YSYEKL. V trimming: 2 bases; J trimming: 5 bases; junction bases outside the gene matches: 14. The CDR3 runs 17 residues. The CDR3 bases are TGCGCCAGCAGCCAACCACGAAGGGGGCAAGGGAGGACTGAAGCTTTCTTT. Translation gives CASSQPRRGQGRTEAFF.